This T cell receptor beta chain was sequenced in a study of blood T cell repertoires in COVID-19. In the original analysis: Amplification with reference gene primers provided the estimates of nucleated cell counts. Libraries were prepared by immunoSEQ multiplex PCR; TCRdb keeps only in-frame clonotypes and omits some of them. From that table come the V and J calls and clone size; the DNA was used to work out D and trimming. Found here are some 150,000 clones, 65% to 90% of them singletons; the top ten hold around 15%. V was clipped by 6 bases and J by 11 bases, with 11 bases between them. CDR3 length: 11 amino acids. Assignments of participants to cohorts depended upon their own reported clinical history.

The TCR sequence derives from a middle-aged man who had recovered from COVID-19. The chain uses TRBV12-3 or TRBV12-4 and TRBJ1-3, with TRBD1 as a possible D gene (5 bases). Sequenced material: PBMCs or T cells enriched from blood (not recorded which). The DNA for the CDR3 is TGTGCCAGCAGCCACCGGGGGGCCATATATTTT. This sequence encodes CASSHRGAIYF.